This TCR beta chain stems from a study of cytomegalovirus exposure and HLA in healthy donors. Study-level results: Several top significant clusters appeared, in a later analysis, to be linked to common viral pathogens.

V shed 6 bases and J 4 bases; nucleotides not matched to a gene: 12. There are 16 residues in the CDR3. Germline V gives CDR1 SGHVS, CDR2 FNYEAQ. The PCR ran on 60 Vbeta and 13 Jbeta primers. This table comes from immunoSEQ multiplex PCR, and its TCRdb copy is limited to in-frame clones, with some not included. The sample shows approximately 100,000 clones, under 85% of them seen only once. To note about this clone: Its specificity is not known.

The chain combines TRBV7-6 with TRBJ2-3; TRBD1 agrees at 8 bases. The TCR comes from a man younger than 30 in good health and CMV-seropositive. The sequenced sample was PBMCs. CDR3 sequence: CASSSLSGQGADTQYF. CDR3 DNA: TGTGCCAGCAGTTCACTCAGTGGACAGGGCGCAGATACGCAGTATTTT. The entire variable domain, with the rest obtained from reference TRBV7-6 and TRBJ2-3, is as follows: GAGVSQSPRYKVTKRGQDVALRCDPISGHVSLYWYRQALGQGPEFLTYFNYEAQQDKSGLPNDRFSAERPEGSISTLTIQRTEQRDSAMYRCASSSLSGQGADTQYFGPGTRLTVL.